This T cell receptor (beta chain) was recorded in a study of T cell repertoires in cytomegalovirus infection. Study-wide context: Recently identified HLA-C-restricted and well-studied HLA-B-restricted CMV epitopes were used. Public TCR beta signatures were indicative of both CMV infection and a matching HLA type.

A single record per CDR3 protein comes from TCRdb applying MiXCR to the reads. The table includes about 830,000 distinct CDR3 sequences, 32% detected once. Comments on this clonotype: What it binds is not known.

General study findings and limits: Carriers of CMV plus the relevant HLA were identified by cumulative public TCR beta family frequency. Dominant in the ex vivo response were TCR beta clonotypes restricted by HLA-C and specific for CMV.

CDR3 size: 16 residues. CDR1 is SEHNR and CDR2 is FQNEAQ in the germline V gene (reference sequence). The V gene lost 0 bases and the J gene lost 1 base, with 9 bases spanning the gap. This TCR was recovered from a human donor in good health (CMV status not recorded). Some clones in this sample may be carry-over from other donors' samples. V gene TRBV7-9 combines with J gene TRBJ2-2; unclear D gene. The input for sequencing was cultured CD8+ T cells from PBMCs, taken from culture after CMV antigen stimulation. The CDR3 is CASSLARTRNTGELFF. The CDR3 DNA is TGTGCCAGCAGCTTAGCGCGGACGCGGAACACCGGGGAGCTGTTTTTT.